This entry features one T cell receptor beta chain sequence. This sample was included in a study of blood T cell repertoires in COVID-19. Per the study methods: How many nucleated cells were present was estimated from reference gene primer amplification. Only in-frame clones appear in the TCRdb table, and some are missing; sequencing was by immunoSEQ multiplex PCR. V and J calls and clone size are those listed in that table; D and trimming were worked out from the DNA. Of about 240,000 clones in the sample, approximately 88% are singletons; the top ten hold roughly 0.8%. The germline gives CDR1 WNHNN, CDR2 SYGVQD (reference sequence). Trimming removed 0 bases from V and 6 bases from J; junction bases left unmatched: 17. The CDR3 consists of 20 residues.

The clonotype originates from a woman in her 30s with acute or convalescent COVID-19. Material for sequencing was peripheral blood. J is TRBJ1-1 and V is TRBV10-1; 12 bases are a match to TRBD1. The CDR3 DNA reads TGCGCCAGCAGTGAGTCGACGCCGGGACAGGGGGCTACCCGGGAGCCTGAAGCTTTCTTT. Translation: CASSESTPGQGATREPEAFF.